This TCR beta chain comes out of a study of blood T cells in healthy people across ages. This clonotype was detected a few times. It was with a sample-barcoded 5' primer and a J-beta primer mix that a second PCR of roughly 7 to 11 cycles was run. All samples yielded 2.5 million or more CDR3-containing paired-end reads. TCRdb ran MiXCR on the 5' RACE reads and lists one entry per CDR3 protein. The data show approximately 1,000,000 distinct CDR3 sequences, under 45% seen once. The CDR3 is 15 amino acids. The germline V gene has CDR1 SGHDN and CDR2 FVKESK. V was pared by 0 bases and J by 11 bases, with 19 bases between.

This receptor was identified in a woman aged 55-75 years in good health. The sample comprised blood. The V gene is TRBV14, the J gene TRBJ2-5; D is possibly TRBD2 (6 bases). CDR3 amino acids: CASSQDGGRLREQYF. DNA of the CDR3: TGTGCCAGCAGCCAAGATGGTGGGAGGCTTAGGGAGCAGTACTTC.